The 11 T cell receptor beta chains given below trace back to one sample, sequenced in a study of CXCR3-negative and CXCR3-positive naive CD8 T cells. These receptors have no known antigen. UMI-tagged TRB cDNA libraries were built via 5' RACE. Using the 5' RACE reads, TCRdb records one entry per CDR3 protein without DNA. The table for this sample gives 150,000 to 180,000 distinct CDR3 sequences. Whole-study results and caveats: Compared with CXCR3-negative naive cells, CXCR3-positive naive cells showed more hydrophobic TRB CDR3s.

The source material was naive CXCR3+ CD8+ T cells from blood. Indicated subset: CD45RO-CCR7+CD27+CD95- naive CD8+ T cells expressing CXCR3 (TNR3+). The receptor set was obtained from a human donor in good health. Some clones in this sample may be carry-over from other donors' samples.

The chain uses TRBV28 and TRBJ2-7. Germline CDR1 is MDHEN and CDR2 is SYDVKM. The CDR3 length is 11 residues. CDR3 in amino acids: CASSFKEVEYF.

CDR3 protein: CASSLAPTGSEAFF. This sequence joins TRBV12-3 or TRBV12-4 and TRBJ1-1; checking the TCRdb D call of TRBD1 is not possible without DNA. The CDR3 has 14 amino acids.

V and J are TRBV7-9 and TRBJ2-1. The CDR3 runs to 14 residues. Germline CDR1 is SEHNR and CDR2 is FQNEAQ (reference sequence). CDR3 loop: CASSSDSSYNEQFF.

V usage is TRBV6-6 and J usage is TRBJ2-1; TCRdb reports TRBD2, a call that lacks DNA to check it against. CDR3 length equals 15 residues. The germline V gene has CDR1 MNHNY and CDR2 SVGAGI (reference sequence). This CDR3 reads CASSYLEGLANEQFF.

This chain connects TRBV7-9 to TRBJ2-7; TCRdb gives TRBD2 as the D gene, but with no DNA this cannot be confirmed. This CDR3 has 12 amino acids. CDR1 and CDR2 (germline): SEHNR, FQNEAQ (reference sequence). The CDR3 loop is CASSPPPSVAYF.

This chain connects TRBV29-1 to TRBJ2-5. This CDR3 region has 12 residues. The germline V gene encodes CDR1 SQVTM and CDR2 ANQGSEA. The chain's CDR3 is CSVLTDQETQYF.

The J gene is TRBJ2-7, the V gene TRBV7-6; the TCRdb D gene call, TRBD2, has no DNA to confirm it. Germline lookup yields CDR1 SGHVS and CDR2 FNYEAQ. The CDR3 consists of 16 residues. The CDR3 loop reads CASSLDGLAGGYEQYF.

The chain carries TRBV12-3 or TRBV12-4 and TRBJ2-7; TCRdb's assignment of TRBD1 cannot be checked, as there is no DNA. The CDR3 extends over 13 amino acids. This chain's CDR3 is CASVGGGSYEQYF.

This chain uses TRBV3-1 with TRBJ2-1; there is no DNA to check the TCRdb D call of TRBD2. This CDR3 has 18 amino acids. The V gene's germline CDR1 is LGHDT and CDR2 YNNKEL (reference sequence). The CDR3 here is CASSPPGLAGSSYNEQFF.

The V call is TRBV9, the J call TRBJ2-7; with no DNA, the TCRdb D assignment of TRBD1 cannot be verified. The CDR3 totals 15 residues. The germline gives CDR1 SGDLS, CDR2 YYNGEE. The CDR3: CASSWGTGSLYEQYF.

V usage is TRBV29-1 and J usage is TRBJ2-7. In germline, CDR1 is SQVTM, CDR2 ANQGSEA. The CDR3 is 12 residues long. Here the CDR3 reads CSVRHLSYEQYF.